Shown below are 26 T cell receptor beta chains from a single sample sequenced in a study of cytomegalovirus exposure and HLA in healthy donors. Vbeta (60) and Jbeta (13) primers were used in the PCR. Only in-frame clones appear in the TCRdb table, and some are missing; sequencing was by immunoSEQ multiplex PCR. The sample carries some 160,000 clones, approximately 80% recorded once. Sequencing input: PBMCs. These TCRs come from a woman aged 40 to 49 in good health and CMV-seropositive.

The J gene is TRBJ2-2, the V gene TRBV4-1; 15 bases map to TRBD2. The V gene's germline CDR1 is MGHRA and CDR2 YSYEKL. V lost 8 bases, J lost 4 bases, and 5 bases stayed unmatched. The CDR3 totals 16 residues. CDR3 protein: CASGGLAGGVTGELFF. The CDR3 region has the DNA TGCGCCAGCGGGGGACTAGCGGGGGGTGTCACCGGGGAGCTGTTTTTT.

As concerns this clone: Other DNA sequences in this specimen translate into the identical CDR3. CDR3 DNA: TGTGCCAGCAGCTTAGCGGGGGGAAAAGAGACCCAGTACTTC. It is translated as CASSLAGGKETQYF. V and J are TRBV7-3 and TRBJ2-5; the match to TRBD2 covers 8 bases. V shed 2 bases and J 3 bases; nucleotides not matched to a gene: 2. Looked up from germline, CDR1 is SGHTA and CDR2 is FQGTGA. This CDR3 is built from 14 residues.

J is TRBJ2-3 and V is TRBV4-2, with 10 positions matching TRBD2. The J segment lost 5 bases and the V segment lost 0 bases, leaving 2 bases of the junction unmatched. This CDR3 has 15 residues. The germline gives CDR1 LGHNA, CDR2 YNFKEQ. Here the CDR3 reads CASSQEASGGDTQYF. The DNA of the CDR3 is TGTGCCAGCAGCCAAGAAGCTAGCGGGGGAGATACGCAGTATTTT.

Of note for this clone: This likely stems from a read error, as it lies one base from a far larger clone. The V and J genes are TRBV10-2 and TRBJ1-5, with D perhaps matching TRBD1 (5 bases). This CDR3 region has 13 residues. V was cut by 8 bases and J by 4 bases, with 12 bases left in between. CDR1 and CDR2 (germline): WSHSY, SAAADI. The CDR3, as DNA: TGCGCCAGCGCCCCAGGGTCGAATCAGCCCCAGCATTTT. It codes for CASAPGSNQPQHF.

This chain's CDR3 is CASSLEVRALAFF. CDR3 coding DNA: TGTGCCAGCAGCTTAGAGGTCAGGGCCTTAGCTTTCTTT. The chain couples TRBV7-9 to TRBJ1-1, with D perhaps matching TRBD1 (5 bases). CDR3 length: 13 amino acids. V lost 1 base to trimming and J lost 10 bases, with 13 bases between them. The germline V gene encodes CDR1 SEHNR and CDR2 FQNEAQ (reference sequence).

This sequence joins TRBV5-4 and TRBJ2-3; TRBD2 matches at 11 bases. The CDR3 sequence is 16 residues long. V trimming: 3 bases; J trimming: 6 bases; junction bases outside the gene matches: 9. Germline lookup yields CDR1 SGHNT and CDR2 YYREEE (reference sequence). The CDR3 bases are TGTGCCAGCAGCTATCCGGGACTAGCGGTCGATGATACGCAGTATTTT. As protein: CASSYPGLAVDDTQYF.

This clone appeared a single time. The genes are TRBV19 and TRBJ2-3; maybe TRBD2 (6 bases). Germline V CDR1 and CDR2: LNHDA, SQIVND (reference sequence). The CDR3 runs to 11 residues. Trimming shortened V by 5 bases and J by 14 bases, and 14 bases separated the two germline ends. The CDR3 is CASSSGGFGYF. Written as DNA, the CDR3 is TGTGCCAGTAGTTCCGGGGGATTCGGGTATTTT.

V gene TRBV5-1 combines with J gene TRBJ2-1, with TRBD2 matching over 13 bases. The CDR3 extends over 16 amino acids. Per germline, CDR1 SGHRS and CDR2 YFSETQ. V shed 5 bases and J 2 bases; nucleotides not matched to a gene: 4. The CDR3: CASRSGLAGPYNEQFF. The CDR3 DNA reads as TGCGCCAGCAGGTCGGGACTAGCGGGACCCTACAATGAGCAGTTCTTC.

This chain joins TRBV5-1 and TRBJ2-7; tentative D call: TRBD2 (5 bases). In germline, CDR1 is SGHRS, CDR2 YFSETQ. V was cut by 0 bases and J by 3 bases, with 16 bases left in between. This CDR3 spans 16 amino acids. The CDR3 DNA is TGCGCCAGCAGCTTGGGTCGCAGAAGCGGTAGCTACGAGCAGTACTTC. It translates to CASSLGRRSGSYEQYF.

Here the CDR3 DNA reads TGTGCCAGCAGCCGTGACAGGAGCTCCTATAATTCACCCCTCCACTTT. Translation: CASSRDRSSYNSPLHF. This rearrangement joins TRBV5-4 to TRBJ1-6, with D tentatively TRBD1 (6 bases). Trimming took 4 bases from V and 0 from J, leaving 11 bases between them. CDR1 and CDR2 from the germline V gene are SGHNT and YYREEE (reference sequence). The CDR3 consists of 16 residues. Drawing the rest from reference TRBV5-4 and TRBJ1-6, the complete variable domain is ETGVTQSPTHLIKTRGQQVTLRCSSQSGHNTVSWYQQALGQGPQFIFQYYREEENGRGNFPPRFSGLQFPNYSSELNVNALELDDSALYLCASSRDRSSYNSPLHFGNGTRLTVT.

V is TRBV2 and J is TRBJ2-7; the D gene is possibly TRBD1 (5 bases). The V gene lost 1 base and the J gene lost 3 bases, with 7 bases spanning the gap. There are 13 residues in the CDR3. Per germline, CDR1 SNHLY and CDR2 FYNNEI. The CDR3 loop reads CASSEGTIYEQYF. The CDR3 bases are TGTGCCAGCAGTGAAGGGACAATCTACGAGCAGTACTTC.

This rearrangement joins TRBV5-1 to TRBJ1-2; 8 nucleotides align to TRBD1. V lost 4 bases, J lost 8 bases, and 13 bases stayed unmatched. Germline V gene lookup returns CDR1 SGHRS and CDR2 YFSETQ. The CDR3 covers 15 residues. The CDR3 protein is CASSPGHQGAFGYTF. The CDR3 nucleotides read TGCGCCAGCAGCCCAGGTCACCAGGGGGCGTTCGGCTACACCTTC.

The genes are TRBV4-3 and TRBJ1-2; TRBD1 aligns across 7 bases. In germline, CDR1 is LGHNA, CDR2 YSLEER. V lost 0 bases and J lost 6; bases outside the gene matches: 7. This CDR3 region has 15 residues. CDR3 in amino acids: CASSQDSQGGNGYTF. CDR3 DNA: TGCGCCAGCAGCCAAGATTCTCAGGGGGGCAATGGCTACACCTTC.

This clone has a handful of counts. The CDR3 region has the DNA TGTGCCAGCAGCTTTATGGGACAGGGGGCTTACGAGCAGTACTTC. It specifies CASSFMGQGAYEQYF. V and J are TRBV5-6 and TRBJ2-7; 12 nucleotides align to TRBD1. CDR3 length: 15 residues. The V gene's germline CDR1 is SGHDT and CDR2 YYEEEE. V lost 2 bases to trimming and J lost 4 bases; unmatched junction nucleotides: 4.

The gene calls are TRBV10-3 and TRBJ1-1; TRBD1 might be the D (5 bases). CDR3 length: 13 residues. Germline V gives CDR1 ENHRY, CDR2 SYGVKD. V was pared by 8 bases and J by 0 bases, with 10 bases between. In nucleotides, the CDR3 is TGTGCCATCGTAGGGGTTCTGAACACTGAAGCTTTCTTT. This codes for CAIVGVLNTEAFF.

CDR3 loop: CASNRGPATEAFF. Here the CDR3 DNA reads TGTGCCAGTAACAGGGGGCCCGCCACTGAAGCTTTCTTT. This sequence joins TRBV6-5 and TRBJ1-1; 9 positions agree with TRBD1. With V trimmed by 9 bases and J by 4 bases, 6 bases remained unmatched. The CDR3 is 13 amino acids. Germline V gene data show CDR1 as MNHEY and CDR2 as SVGAGI.

The chain joins TRBV27 to TRBJ1-2; 10 positions match TRBD1. Germline V gene sequence: CDR1 MNHEY, CDR2 SMNVEV (reference sequence). The CDR3 consists of 17 residues. V shed 0 bases and J 5 bases; nucleotides not matched to a gene: 9. For the CDR3, the DNA is TGTGCCAGCAGTTTATCTCCGGGAGGGACAGGGGTATATGGCTACACCTTC. This encodes CASSLSPGGTGVYGYTF.

The chain combines TRBV27 with TRBJ2-1; 8 nucleotides line up with TRBD1. The CDR3 length is 14 residues. The J segment lost 4 bases and the V segment lost 5 bases, leaving 4 bases of the junction unmatched. Germline V CDR1 and CDR2: MNHEY, SMNVEV (reference sequence). CDR3 DNA: TGTGCCAGCAGTCAGGGGGCGTCTTACAATGAGCAGTTCTTC. It encodes CASSQGASYNEQFF.

V is TRBV28 and J is TRBJ1-1, with D unclear. The length of the CDR3 is 14 residues. V was pared by 9 bases and J by 3 bases, with 17 bases between. Germline CDR1 and CDR2: MDHEN and SYDVKM. The CDR3 DNA sequence: TGTGCCAGTTTCTCCCGGGGTAGGGACACTGAAGCTTTCTTT. The encoded protein is CASFSRGRDTEAFF.

The rearrangement uses TRBV4-3 and TRBJ1-2; D might be TRBD1 (6 bases). Germline values: CDR1 LGHNA, CDR2 YSLEER. The CDR3 spans 13 residues. The V gene lost 0 bases and the J gene lost 8 bases, with 10 bases spanning the gap. The CDR3 loop reads CASSQDRGGGYTF. For the CDR3, the DNA is TGCGCCAGCAGCCAAGATCGGGGGGGCGGCTACACCTTC.

V gene TRBV7-2 combines with J gene TRBJ2-1; D unresolved. This CDR3 is 14 amino acids long. Per germline, CDR1 SGHTA and CDR2 FQGNSA. V shed 4 bases and J shed 0 bases, with 7 bases lying between them. This chain's CDR3 is CASSSGSSYNEQFF. The CDR3 DNA reads as TGTGCCAGCAGCTCGGGTAGCTCCTACAATGAGCAGTTCTTC.

The J gene is TRBJ2-1, the V gene TRBV4-3; weak D call: TRBD1 (6 bases). The CDR3 length is 16 residues. Germline lookup yields CDR1 LGHNA and CDR2 YSLEER. Trimming took 5 bases from V and 3 from J, leaving 17 bases between them. The CDR3 DNA reads as TGCGCCAGCAGCAACCGCCGGGACAACCACTACAATGAGCAGTTCTTC. Amino acid sequence: CASSNRRDNHYNEQFF.

This clone was detected only once. The chain recombines TRBV7-2 with TRBJ2-1; no firm D call. Trimming removed 3 bases from V and 6 bases from J, with 6 bases in between. There are 12 residues in the CDR3. In germline, CDR1 is SGHTA, CDR2 FQGNSA. The CDR3 nucleotides read TGTGCCAGCAGCTTGGGCGCCAATGAGCAGTTCTTC. Amino acid sequence: CASSLGANEQFF.

Here the CDR3 reads CASSPSGPETQYF. CDR3 bases: TGCGCCAGCAGCCCAAGTGGGCCAGAGACCCAGTACTTC. The rearrangement joins TRBV5-1 to TRBJ2-5; D is unclear. V shed 4 bases and J shed 4 bases, with 11 bases lying between them. Germline V gene data show CDR1 as SGHRS and CDR2 as YFSETQ. The CDR3 runs 13 residues.

The rearrangement links TRBV4-2 to TRBJ2-5; possibly TRBD2 for D (7 bases). Germline values: CDR1 LGHNA, CDR2 YNFKEQ. The length of the CDR3 is 15 residues. Trimming shortened V by 0 bases and J by 5 bases, and 13 bases separated the two germline ends. The CDR3, as DNA: TGTGCCAGCAGCCAAGAACCGGGGGGCATGGAGACCCAGTACTTC. It yields the protein CASSQEPGGMETQYF.

The chain links TRBV30 to TRBJ2-2; 8 nucleotides align to TRBD1. This CDR3 is built from 15 residues. From germline, CDR1 is GTSNPN and CDR2 SVGIG (reference sequence). The junction had 7 bases not matched to a gene; V was cut back by 3 bases and J by 4 bases. CDR3 amino acids: CAWRNRGSSTGELFF. Here the CDR3 DNA reads TGTGCCTGGAGGAACAGGGGGTCCAGCACCGGGGAGCTGTTTTTT.